One T cell receptor beta chain is described in this entry. This sample stems from a study of cytomegalovirus exposure and HLA in healthy donors. Germline lookup yields CDR1 WNHNN and CDR2 SYGVQD (reference sequence). V lost 8 bases to trimming and J lost 7 bases, with 11 bases between them. This CDR3 has 11 amino acids. PCR primers comprised 60 Vbeta and 13 Jbeta primers. This table comes from immunoSEQ multiplex PCR, and its TCRdb copy is limited to in-frame clones, with some not included. The table shows 150,000 or so clones, with 65% to 70% occurring only once. Sequenced material: PBMCs. This receptor was obtained from a man in his thirties or forties in good health and CMV-seropositive. J is TRBJ1-2 and V is TRBV10-1; no clear D gene. The CDR3 protein is CASSPFSGYTF. CDR3 nucleotide sequence: TGCGCCAGCTCCCCTTTCTCTGGCTACACCTTC.